This TCR beta chain was profiled in a study of blood T cell repertoires in COVID-19. Whole-study context: Material from acute and convalescent COVID-19 was sourced from the United States, Italy and Spain. PBMCs, B-cell-depleted T cells, or T cells provided the cDNA or gDNA that made up the material.

Germline values: CDR1 SGHTA, CDR2 FQGNSA. With 4 bases removed from V and 2 bases from J, the gap between germline ends came to 8 bases. The CDR3 has 13 amino acids. Per the original data handling: Scientists estimated how many nucleated cells there were by amplifying reference gene primers. Data came from immunoSEQ multiplex PCR; TCRdb stores just in-frame clones and leaves some out. The V and J calls and clone size were taken over from that table, and D and trimming were inferred from the DNA. The data hold 120,000 to 150,000 clones, with over 80% observed a single time. The TCR was taken from a woman between 45 and 65 years old with acute or convalescent COVID-19. Sequencing was done on a sample of peripheral blood. The gene calls are TRBV7-2 and TRBJ2-5; TRBD1 might be the D (6 bases). The CDR3 nucleotides are TGTGCCAGCAGCTCAGGACAGCAAGAGACCCAGTACTTC. Encoded protein: CASSSGQQETQYF. Complete variable domain (other parts from reference TRBV7-2 and TRBJ2-5): GAGVSQSPSNKVTEKGKDVELRCDPISGHTALYWYRQSLGQGLEFLIYFQGNSAPDKSGLPSDRFSAERTGGSVSTLTIQRTQQEDSAVYLCASSSGQQETQYFGPGTRLLVL.